This T cell receptor (beta chain) was identified during a study of blood T cells in healthy people across ages. Study-level results: Versus aged donors, long-lived donors had higher diversity and more naive CD4+ cells.

To note about this clonotype: What it recognizes is unknown.

The CDR3 has 15 residues. Trimming cost V 5 bases and J 5 bases; bases outside gene matches: 11. Germline CDR1 SGHAT, CDR2 FQNNGV. A sample-barcoded 5' primer and a J-beta primer mix were used in a second PCR of roughly 6 to 11 cycles. TCRdb called the 5' RACE reads again in MiXCR, with one record for every CDR3 protein. This table has some 900,000 distinct CDR3 sequences, under 50% appearing once. The receptor was derived from a man aged 25-45 years in good health. This chain uses TRBV11-2 with TRBJ2-5; TRBD1 matches at 7 bases. Sequenced sample: blood. In DNA form, the CDR3 reads TGTGCCAGCAGCCCCCGTTTAGGGGGCAAGGAGACCCAGTACTTC. This sequence encodes CASSPRLGGKETQYF.